What follows are 11 T cell receptor beta chains derived from one specimen sequenced in a study of Ad26.COV2.S vaccination and SARS-CoV-2 variants. Treatment noted: roughly 18 received Ad26.COV2.S at low or high dose, single or two shots; 5 received placebo; per-sample allocation not given. Day 63 following the first vaccine or placebo injection was when the samples were taken. Profiled with immunoSEQ multiplex PCR; TCRdb holds only in-frame clones, not every one. Seen here are nearly 400,000 clones, 75% to 90% observed once, and the top ten hold under 2%. Here the sequenced sample was peripheral blood, taken in a trial of Ad26.COV2.S vaccine versus placebo. These receptors all stem from a person between 18 and 60 years old who received the Ad26.COV2.S COVID-19 vaccine or a placebo.

The V and J genes are TRBV5-6 and TRBJ1-1, with D unclear. Germline CDR1 reads SGHDT; CDR2 reads YYEEEE. The CDR3 has 14 residues. V was clipped by 2 bases and J by 1 base, with 9 bases between them. The CDR3 spells CASSFRAANTEAFF. In DNA, the CDR3 is TGTGCCAGCAGCTTCCGGGCCGCGAACACTGAAGCTTTCTTT.

The chain combines TRBV19 with TRBJ2-1; 8 positions match TRBD2. Germline-derived CDR1 and CDR2 are LNHDA and SQIVND (reference sequence). The V and J ends lost 7 bases and 9 bases, in that order; junction bases with no gene match: 11. The CDR3 totals 14 residues. Here the CDR3 DNA reads TGTGCCAGTATTCCCGCGGGAGGACGGAGTGAGCAGTTCTTC. Translated, it gives CASIPAGGRSEQFF.

This chain joins TRBV5-1 and TRBJ2-1; no reliable D call. The CDR3 is 14 amino acids. Trimming took off 2 bases at V and 7 bases at J, with 13 bases between the two ends. Germline V CDR1 and CDR2: SGHRS, YFSETQ. The CDR3 sequence: CASSLGAPGNEQFF. CDR3 nucleotides: TGCGCCAGCAGCTTAGGAGCCCCAGGAAATGAGCAGTTCTTC.

CDR3 region: CASSEGRAQETQYF. CDR3 nucleotide sequence: TGTGCCAGCAGTGAAGGAAGGGCCCAAGAGACCCAGTACTTC. V gene TRBV2 combines with J gene TRBJ2-5; D remains ambiguous. Trimming pared 1 base from V and 1 base from J, leaving 7 bases between. The CDR3 is 14 amino acids. Per germline, CDR1 SNHLY and CDR2 FYNNEI.

The genes are TRBV6-5 and TRBJ2-1; 10 nucleotides match TRBD1. With 7 bases clipped from V and 6 bases from J, the junction kept 6 bases outside the gene matches. The CDR3 length is 14 residues. CDR1 MNHEY and CDR2 SVGAGI come from the germline V gene. The CDR3 sequence: CASKFGTGVNEQFF. The CDR3 region has the DNA TGTGCCAGCAAATTCGGGACAGGGGTCAATGAGCAGTTCTTC.

The chain recombines TRBV7-9 with TRBJ2-3, with 9 bases fitting TRBD2. The V gene's germline CDR1 is SEHNR and CDR2 FQNEAQ (reference sequence). The ends lost 0 bases at V and 5 bases at J; junction bases unmatched: 0. CDR3 length: 14 amino acids. The CDR3, as DNA: TGTGCCAGCAGCTTAGCACTAGCGGGAGATACGCAGTATTTT. Its translation is CASSLALAGDTQYF.

The rearrangement uses TRBV10-3 and TRBJ2-3, with 7 bases matching TRBD2. Germline V gene lookup returns CDR1 ENHRY and CDR2 SYGVKD. The CDR3 sequence is 18 residues long. The J segment lost 2 bases and the V segment lost 11 bases, leaving 22 bases of the junction unmatched. CDR3 sequence reads: CAAQSRGAGASITDTQYF. The CDR3 DNA reads TGTGCCGCCCAATCAAGAGGGGCGGGAGCCTCAATCACAGATACGCAGTATTTT.

The chain recombines TRBV18 with TRBJ2-7; weak D call: TRBD2 (5 bases). Trimming stripped 3 bases from V and 0 bases from J, with 6 bases between. From germline, CDR1 is KGHSH and CDR2 LQKENI. The CDR3 sequence is 13 residues long. The CDR3 loop reads CASSPRGSYEQYF. CDR3 DNA: TGTGCCAGCTCACCCCGGGGCTCCTACGAGCAGTACTTC.

The chain is built from TRBV5-4 and TRBJ2-7, with 7 nucleotides matching TRBD2. The CDR3 is 14 residues long. Germline V CDR1 and CDR2: SGHNT, YYREEE (reference sequence). The ends lost 0 bases at V and 3 bases at J; junction bases unmatched: 3. The CDR3 DNA follows: TGTGCCAGCAGCTTGGTGGGCGGGAGCTACGAGCAGTACTTC. This translates into CASSLVGGSYEQYF.

The chain recombines TRBV4-2 with TRBJ2-1; 8 bases line up with TRBD2. Germline CDR1 is LGHNA and CDR2 is YNFKEQ. CDR3 length: 16 residues. V was pared by 1 base and J by 3 bases, with 5 bases of the junction left unmatched. CDR3 DNA sequence: TGTGCCAGCAGCCAAGGCAATAGCGGGGTCTACAATGAGCAGTTCTTC. As protein: CASSQGNSGVYNEQFF.

The V gene is TRBV27, the J gene TRBJ1-5; the match to TRBD1 covers 8 bases. V lost 8 bases, J lost 5 bases, and 8 bases stayed unmatched. There are 14 residues in the CDR3. From germline, CDR1 is MNHEY and CDR2 SMNVEV (reference sequence). The CDR3, as DNA: TGTGCCAGCCGCCCTGACAGGGGAGATCAGCCCCAGCATTTT. As protein: CASRPDRGDQPQHF.